This entry is about one TCR beta chain. Its cognate antigen is unknown. The data are from a study of PD-1 blockade in classical Hodgkin lymphoma. Assay: immunoSEQ multiplex PCR; the TCRdb copy retains only in-frame clones and omits some. Of tens of thousands of clones listed, 80% to 90% are singletons. The CDR3 spans 14 residues. Germline assignment: CDR1 WNHNN and CDR2 SYGVQD (reference sequence). The junction had 4 bases not matched to a gene; V was cut back by 6 bases and J by 3 bases. General observations from the study: The baseline diversity of complete responders showed similarity to that of newly diagnosed patients.

Relapse was seen in all patients after autologous stem cell transplantation, and brentuximab vedotin exposure was variable. The V gene is TRBV10-1, the J gene TRBJ2-7; 11 bases are a match to TRBD1. The TCR sequence derives from a human donor with classical Hodgkin lymphoma. The starting material was peripheral blood mononuclear cells (PBMCs), obtained at baseline. CDR3: CASSPGQGGYEQYF. CDR3 bases: TGCGCCAGCAGCCCGGGACAGGGGGGCTACGAGCAGTACTTC.